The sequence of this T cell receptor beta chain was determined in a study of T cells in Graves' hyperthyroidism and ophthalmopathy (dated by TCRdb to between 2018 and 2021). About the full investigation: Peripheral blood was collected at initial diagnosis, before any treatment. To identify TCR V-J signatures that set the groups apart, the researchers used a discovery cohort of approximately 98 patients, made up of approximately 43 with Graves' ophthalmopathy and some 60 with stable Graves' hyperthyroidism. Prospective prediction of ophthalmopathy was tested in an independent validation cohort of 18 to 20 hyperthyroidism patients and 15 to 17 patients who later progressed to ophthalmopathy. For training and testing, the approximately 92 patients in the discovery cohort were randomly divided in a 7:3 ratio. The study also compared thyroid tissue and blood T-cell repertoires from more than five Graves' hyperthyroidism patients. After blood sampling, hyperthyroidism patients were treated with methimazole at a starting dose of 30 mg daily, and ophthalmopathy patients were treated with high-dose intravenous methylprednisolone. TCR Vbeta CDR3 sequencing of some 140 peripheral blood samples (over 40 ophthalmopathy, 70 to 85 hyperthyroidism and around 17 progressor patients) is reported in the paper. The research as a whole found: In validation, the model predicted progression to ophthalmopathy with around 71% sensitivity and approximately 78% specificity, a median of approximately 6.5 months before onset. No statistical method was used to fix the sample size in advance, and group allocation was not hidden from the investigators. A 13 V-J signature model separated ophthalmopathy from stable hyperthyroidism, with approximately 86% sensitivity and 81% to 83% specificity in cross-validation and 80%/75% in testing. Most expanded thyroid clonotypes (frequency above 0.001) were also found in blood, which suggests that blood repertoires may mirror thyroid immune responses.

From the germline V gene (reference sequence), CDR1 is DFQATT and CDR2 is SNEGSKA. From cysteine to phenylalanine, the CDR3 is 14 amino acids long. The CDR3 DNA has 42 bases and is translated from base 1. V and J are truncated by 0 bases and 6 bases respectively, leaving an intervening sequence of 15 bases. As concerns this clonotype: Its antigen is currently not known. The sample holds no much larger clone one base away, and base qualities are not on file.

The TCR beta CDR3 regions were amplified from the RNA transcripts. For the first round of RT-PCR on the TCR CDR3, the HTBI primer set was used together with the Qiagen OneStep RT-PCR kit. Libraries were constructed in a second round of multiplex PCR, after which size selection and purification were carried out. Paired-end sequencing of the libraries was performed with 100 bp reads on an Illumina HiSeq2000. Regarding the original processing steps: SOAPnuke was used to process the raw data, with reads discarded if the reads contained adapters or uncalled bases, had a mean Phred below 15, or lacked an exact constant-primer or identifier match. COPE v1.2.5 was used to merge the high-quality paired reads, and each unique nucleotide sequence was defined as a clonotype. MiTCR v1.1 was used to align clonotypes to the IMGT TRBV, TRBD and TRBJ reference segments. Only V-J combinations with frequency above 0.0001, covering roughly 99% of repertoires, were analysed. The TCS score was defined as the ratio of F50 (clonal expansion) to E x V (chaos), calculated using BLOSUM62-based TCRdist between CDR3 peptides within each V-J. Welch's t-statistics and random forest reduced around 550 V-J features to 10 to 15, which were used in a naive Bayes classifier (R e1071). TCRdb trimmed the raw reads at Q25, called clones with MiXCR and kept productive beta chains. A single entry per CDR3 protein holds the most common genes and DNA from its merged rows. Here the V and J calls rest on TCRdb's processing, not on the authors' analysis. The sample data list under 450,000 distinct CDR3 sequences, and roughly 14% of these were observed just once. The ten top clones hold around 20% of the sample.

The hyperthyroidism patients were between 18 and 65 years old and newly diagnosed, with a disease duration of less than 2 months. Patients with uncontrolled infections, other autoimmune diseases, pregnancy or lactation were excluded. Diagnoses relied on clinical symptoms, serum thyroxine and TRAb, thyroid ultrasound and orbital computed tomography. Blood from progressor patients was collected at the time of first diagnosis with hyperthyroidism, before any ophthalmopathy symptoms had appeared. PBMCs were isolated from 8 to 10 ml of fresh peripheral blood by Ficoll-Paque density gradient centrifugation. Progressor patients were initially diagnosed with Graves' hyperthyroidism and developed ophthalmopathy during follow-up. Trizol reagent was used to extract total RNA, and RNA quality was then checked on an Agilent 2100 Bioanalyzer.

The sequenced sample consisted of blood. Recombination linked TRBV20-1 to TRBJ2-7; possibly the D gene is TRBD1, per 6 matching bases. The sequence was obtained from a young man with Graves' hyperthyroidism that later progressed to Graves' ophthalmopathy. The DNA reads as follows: TGCAGTGCTAGAGATGGGGGCCGGGTCCCCGAGCAGTACTTC. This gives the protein CSARDGGRVPEQYF.